The 9 T cell receptor beta chains below were found in one sample sequenced in a study of T cell responses to AZD1222 COVID-19 vaccine. The data were produced by immunoSEQ multiplex PCR, yet TCRdb's version contains in-frame clones alone and is incomplete. The sample lists 120,000 to 150,000 clones, roughly 87% seen once, with about 5% in the top ten. Sequencing was performed on peripheral blood, taken on day 0 of AZD1222 vaccination. These receptors came from an adult in good health.

This rearrangement joins TRBV7-6 to TRBJ1-6, with 9 bases lining up with TRBD1. CDR3 length equals 14 residues. The trim removed 1 base at V and 13 bases at J, leaving 5 bases unmatched. Germline-derived CDR1 and CDR2 are SGHVS and FNYEAQ. DNA of the CDR3: TGTGCCAGCAGCTTAGAGGGACAGGGTTCGCCCCTCCACTTT. This gives the protein CASSLEGQGSPLHF.

V usage is TRBV7-2 and J usage is TRBJ2-3, with D perhaps TRBD1 (6 bases). Germline CDR1 and CDR2: SGHTA and FQGNSA. The germline V and J ends were trimmed by 3 bases and 6 bases, with 13 bases remaining between them. CDR3 size: 14 residues. The CDR3 nucleotides are TGTGCCAGCAGCTTTGCTGGGGGCCCGGATACGCAGTATTTT. It is translated as CASSFAGGPDTQYF.

V and J are TRBV10-3 and TRBJ1-6; TRBD1 is a possible D gene (5 bases). Between the trimmed V and J ends, which lost 4 bases and 5 bases, there was a span of 6 bases. The length of the CDR3 is 13 residues. Per the germline V gene, CDR1 is ENHRY and CDR2 is SYGVKD. The CDR3 bases are TGTGCCATCAGTGCCAGGGATAATTCACCCCTCCACTTT. Translating it yields CAISARDNSPLHF.

This clone was seen only once. The V call is TRBV7-2, the J call TRBJ2-3; TRBD2 agrees at 10 bases. Germline-derived CDR1 and CDR2 are SGHTA and FQGNSA. J was trimmed by 6 bases and V by 6 bases; bases with no gene match: 9. The CDR3 covers 15 residues. The CDR3 is CASRGSSGSHDTQYF. The CDR3 DNA sequence: TGTGCCAGCAGGGGTTCTAGCGGGAGCCACGATACGCAGTATTTT.

The chain recombines TRBV24-1 with TRBJ2-1; 13 bases fit TRBD2. The CDR3 loop spans 19 amino acids. Unmatched junction bases numbered 9, after V lost 1 base and J lost 4 bases. CDR1 is KGHDR and CDR2 is SFDVKD in the germline V gene. CDR3 region: CATSDFPNSTSGRYNEQFF. The CDR3 nucleotides read TGTGCCACCAGTGATTTTCCCAATTCGACTAGCGGGAGGTACAATGAGCAGTTCTTC.

V usage is TRBV5-8 and J usage is TRBJ2-1, with TRBD2 matching 14 bases. V shed 4 bases and J 9 bases; nucleotides not matched to a gene: 6. The germline V gene encodes CDR1 SGHTS and CDR2 YDEGEE. CDR3 length: 15 residues. DNA of the CDR3: TGTGCCAGCAGCCCACGACTAGCGGGAGGGCGTGAGCAGTTCTTC. Protein sequence: CASSPRLAGGREQFF.

The rearrangement uses TRBV18 and TRBJ2-7, with D hard to call. The V gene lost 2 bases and the J gene lost 6 bases, with 11 bases spanning the gap. CDR1 KGHSH and CDR2 LQKENI come from the germline V gene. There are 13 residues in the CDR3. The CDR3 bases are TGTGCCAGCTCACCAATGGGCCTACGCGAGCAGTACTTC. Translated, it gives CASSPMGLREQYF. The full variable domain, completed using reference TRBV18 and TRBJ2-7, is NAGVMQNPRHLVRRRGQEARLRCSPMKGHSHVYWYRQLPEEGLKFMVYLQKENIIDESGMPKERFSAEFPKEGPSILRIQQVVRGDSAAYFCASSPMGLREQYFGPGTRLTVT.

The genes are TRBV19 and TRBJ1-5, with 7 bases matching TRBD1. There are 14 residues in the CDR3. Germline-derived CDR1 and CDR2 are LNHDA and SQIVND (reference sequence). V trimming: 10 bases; J trimming: 5 bases; junction bases outside the gene matches: 11. The CDR3 DNA reads as TGTGCCACCCTAAAACAGGGGTGGGATCAGCCCCAGCATTTT. This gives the protein CATLKQGWDQPQHF.

The rearrangement links TRBV5-1 to TRBJ1-4; D is ambiguous. V lost 3 bases to trimming and J lost 5 bases, with 8 bases between them. The CDR3 totals 13 residues. CDR1 and CDR2 (germline): SGHRS, YFSETQ. The CDR3 loop reads CASSSGYNEKLFF. CDR3 in DNA: TGCGCCAGCAGCTCGGGATACAATGAAAAACTGTTTTTT.